These 6 T cell receptor beta chains share one sample of origin, sequenced in a study of cytomegalovirus exposure and HLA in healthy donors. PCR involved 60 Vbeta and 13 Jbeta primers. Clones were read by immunoSEQ multiplex PCR, and TCRdb kept only the in-frame ones, dropping some. This sample yields about 130,000 clones, of which 80% are seen a single time; 0.95% to 1.5% belongs to the top ten. Sequencing was done on a sample of PBMCs. The receptors here all came from a female donor in good health and CMV-seronegative.

The chain has TRBV30 and TRBJ1-3, with TRBD1 matching 11 bases. The CDR3 length is 15 residues. V gave up 5 bases and J gave up 4 bases; unmatched junction bases: 7. Germline V lookup: CDR1 GTSNPN, CDR2 SVGIG (reference sequence). CDR3: CAWGTGGIGGNTIYF. DNA of the CDR3: TGTGCCTGGGGGACAGGGGGAATAGGCGGAAACACCATATATTTT.

This sequence joins TRBV9 and TRBJ2-7, with 7 bases matching TRBD2. CDR1 and CDR2 (germline): SGDLS, YYNGEE. This CDR3 spans 15 amino acids. Trimming took 0 bases from V and 5 from J; bases not matched to a gene: 8. The CDR3 region is CASSVDGGTGNEQYF. In DNA form, the CDR3 reads TGTGCCAGCAGCGTAGACGGGGGGACCGGAAACGAGCAGTACTTC.

The chain recombines TRBV10-1 with TRBJ1-1; TRBD1 matches at 8 bases. V lost 6 bases and J lost 3; bases outside the gene matches: 3. The germline CDR1 and CDR2 sequences are WNHNN and SYGVQD (reference sequence). This CDR3 comprises 13 residues. The CDR3 DNA sequence: TGCGCCAGCAGGGGGGGACAGGACACTGAAGCTTTCTTT. Amino acid sequence: CASRGGQDTEAFF.

This chain uses TRBV10-2 with TRBJ2-3, with 12 bases identical to TRBD1. The CDR3 spans 17 residues. Germline V CDR1 and CDR2: WSHSY, SAAADI. J gave up 4 bases and V 3 bases, and 8 bases lay outside the gene matches. CDR3 region: CASSESAGTGGADTQYF. The CDR3 DNA reads as TGCGCCAGCAGTGAATCGGCCGGGACAGGGGGCGCAGATACGCAGTATTTT.

The chain combines TRBV18 with TRBJ2-1; weak D call: TRBD2 (5 bases). Germline V gives CDR1 KGHSH, CDR2 LQKENI. The CDR3 is 15 residues long. Trimming removed 3 bases from V and 0 bases from J, with 9 bases in between. The CDR3 loop is CASSPLGSSYNEQFF. For the CDR3, the DNA is TGTGCCAGCTCACCTTTGGGGAGCTCCTACAATGAGCAGTTCTTC.

The rearrangement uses TRBV19 and TRBJ1-1; the match to TRBD1 covers 8 bases. This CDR3 is 16 amino acids long. V gave up 5 bases and J gave up 0 bases; unmatched junction bases: 8. Germline V lookup: CDR1 LNHDA, CDR2 SQIVND (reference sequence). CDR3 coding DNA: TGTGCCAGTAGTCCCCGACAGGGGCGGATGAACACTGAAGCTTTCTTT. Residues: CASSPRQGRMNTEAFF.